This T cell receptor (beta chain) emerged from a study of blood T cell repertoires in COVID-19. Overall study: Samples of COVID-19 (acute and convalescent) were obtained from the United States, Italy and Spain. PBMCs, B-cell-depleted T cells, or T cells were the source of the cDNA or gDNA that made up the material.

As originally analysed: Amplification from reference gene primers served as the basis for estimated nucleated cell counts. Clones were read by immunoSEQ multiplex PCR, and TCRdb kept only the in-frame ones, dropping some. V and J calls and clone size are as listed in that table; D and trimming were resolved from the DNA. The sample lists 87,000 or so clones, around 83% occurring once. Trimming shortened V by 5 bases and J by 4 bases, and 11 bases separated the two germline ends. The CDR3 runs to 13 residues. Germline-derived CDR1 and CDR2 are SEHNR and FQNEAQ (reference sequence). Sequencing used peripheral blood. This chain links TRBV7-9 with TRBJ1-2; the D gene is possibly TRBD1 (6 bases). This clonotype was sampled from a woman in her 70s with acute or convalescent COVID-19. CDR3 in DNA: TGTGCCAGCAGCAGGGGGGAGTCCTATGGCTACACCTTC. Translation gives CASSRGESYGYTF.